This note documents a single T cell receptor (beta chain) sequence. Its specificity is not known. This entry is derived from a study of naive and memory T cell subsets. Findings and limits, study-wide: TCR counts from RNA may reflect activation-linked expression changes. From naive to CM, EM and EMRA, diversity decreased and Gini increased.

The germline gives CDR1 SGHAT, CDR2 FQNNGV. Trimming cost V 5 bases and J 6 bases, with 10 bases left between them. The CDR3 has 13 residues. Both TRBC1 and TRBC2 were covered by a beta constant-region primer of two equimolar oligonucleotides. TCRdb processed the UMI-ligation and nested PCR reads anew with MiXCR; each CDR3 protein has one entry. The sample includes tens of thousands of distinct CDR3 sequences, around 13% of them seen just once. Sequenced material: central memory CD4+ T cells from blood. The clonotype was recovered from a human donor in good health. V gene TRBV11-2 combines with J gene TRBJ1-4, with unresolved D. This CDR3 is CASSASSYEKLFF. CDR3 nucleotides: TGTGCCAGCAGCGCTAGCAGCTATGAAAAACTGTTTTTT.